Detailed here is one T cell receptor (beta chain). This sample was included in a study of T cells after yellow fever vaccination. TCRdb passed the 5' RACE reads through MiXCR, listing each CDR3 protein once. The data hold around 500,000 distinct CDR3 sequences, with just over 20% observed a single time. The V and J ends lost 3 bases and 5 bases respectively, with 13 bases between them. Germline CDR1 is SEHNR and CDR2 is FQNEAQ (reference sequence). This CDR3 has 14 amino acids. The TCR originated in a man aged 18 to 30 who received the YFV17D yellow fever vaccine. Sequencing used PBMCs, obtained less than 25 days after the first yellow fever vaccination. The rearrangement links TRBV7-9 to TRBJ2-5; no reliable D call. The CDR3, as DNA: TGTGCCAGCAGCTTTACTACAGCCGGGGAGACCCAGTACTTC. Its translation is CASSFTTAGETQYF.